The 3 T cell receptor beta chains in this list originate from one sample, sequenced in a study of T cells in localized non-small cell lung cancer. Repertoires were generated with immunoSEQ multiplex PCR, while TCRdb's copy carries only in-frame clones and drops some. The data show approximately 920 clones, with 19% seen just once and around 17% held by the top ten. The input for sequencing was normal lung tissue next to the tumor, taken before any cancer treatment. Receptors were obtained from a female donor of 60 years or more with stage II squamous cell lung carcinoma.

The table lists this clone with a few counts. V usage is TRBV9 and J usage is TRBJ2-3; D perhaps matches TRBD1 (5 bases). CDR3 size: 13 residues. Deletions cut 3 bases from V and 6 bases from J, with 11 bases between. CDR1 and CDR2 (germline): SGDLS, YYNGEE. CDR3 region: CASSADKGDTQYF. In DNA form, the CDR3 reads TGTGCCAGCAGCGCGGATAAGGGGGATACGCAGTATTTT.

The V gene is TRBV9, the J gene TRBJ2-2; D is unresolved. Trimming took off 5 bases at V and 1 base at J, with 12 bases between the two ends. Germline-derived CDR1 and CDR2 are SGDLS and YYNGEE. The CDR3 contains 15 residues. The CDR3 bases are TGTGCCAGCAGTGTCCGACTGGGGAACACCGGGGAGCTGTTTTTT. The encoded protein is CASSVRLGNTGELFF.

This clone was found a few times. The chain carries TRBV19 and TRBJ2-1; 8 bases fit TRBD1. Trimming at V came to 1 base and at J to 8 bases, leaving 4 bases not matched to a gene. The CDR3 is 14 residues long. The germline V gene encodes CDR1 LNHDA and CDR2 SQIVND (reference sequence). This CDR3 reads CASSIAGGQDEQFF. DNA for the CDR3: TGTGCCAGTAGTATAGCAGGGGGCCAGGATGAGCAGTTCTTC. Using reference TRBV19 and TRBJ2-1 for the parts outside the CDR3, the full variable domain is DGGITQSPKYLFRKEGQNVTLSCEQNLNHDAMYWYRQDPGQGLRLIYYSQIVNDFQKGDIAEGYSVSREKKESFPLTVTSAQKNPTAFYLCASSIAGGQDEQFFGPGTRLTVL.